This is a list of T cell receptor beta chains from one sample in a study of blood T cell repertoires in COVID-19. Clones were sequenced by immunoSEQ multiplex PCR, and TCRdb holds only the in-frame ones, with some missing. The data show about 310,000 clones, approximately 86% seen once. The material sequenced was PBMCs or T cells enriched from blood (not recorded which). The receptors derive from a woman aged 18-29 years who had recovered from COVID-19. CDR3s include the opening cysteine and the closing phenylalanine or tryptophan.

v_gene,j_gene,CDR3aa
TRBV6-5,TRBJ1-1,CASRRDINSNTEAFF
TRBV7-2,TRBJ1-2,CASSRQGTYGYTF
TRBV30,TRBJ1-2,CAWSVNIWDRTTLGYGYTF
TRBV10-1,TRBJ2-7,CASSRTDRRDYEQYF
TRBV30,TRBJ2-6,CAWSEPRGSGANVLTF
TRBV4-3,TRBJ1-6,CASSQRGGPGSPLHF
TRBV10-2,TRBJ2-2,CASRAGRATNTGELFF
TRBV6-5,TRBJ1-1,CASSYTVSRANTEAFF
TRBV7-9,TRBJ1-2,CASRQDRGRPGYTF
TRBV5-4,TRBJ2-7,CASSLGGYEQYF
TRBV19,TRBJ1-1,CASTLSGGMNTEAFF
TRBV6-2/TRBV6-3,TRBJ2-7,CASSYEAGPVVAGVYDEQYF
TRBV5-1,TRBJ2-1,CASSRSYNEQFF
TRBV27,TRBJ2-7,CASSPGGPYEQYF
TRBV6-4,TRBJ2-2,CASSAELATGELFF
TRBV5-1,TRBJ1-1,CASRNGRGIGDTEAFF
TRBV9,TRBJ1-2,CASSVGVGYTF
TRBV19,TRBJ1-6,CASSTQTGDSPLHF
TRBV12-3/TRBV12-4,TRBJ2-5,CASSLTAEGTQYF
TRBV6-5,TRBJ1-5,CASRRGLRDQPQHF
TRBV4-2,TRBJ1-2,CASSQGPSGIVYGYTF
TRBV7-2,TRBJ2-2,CASSLVRGNTGELFF
TRBV20-1,TRBJ1-2,CSASKGTPSSNYGYTF
TRBV27,TRBJ1-2,CASSLSAMTGFYGYTF
TRBV5-6,TRBJ2-7,CASSRYRDRSYEQYF
TRBV29-1,TRBJ1-4,CSVYRTGGNEKLFF
TRBV15,TRBJ2-1,CATSRGLAGGGEQFF
TRBV6-4,TRBJ1-6,CASSDSWRGPNSPLHF
TRBV6-6,TRBJ2-3,CASSRYPRTSGTDTQYF
TRBV19,TRBJ1-2,CASSTISGGDYGYTF
TRBV7-2,TRBJ1-4,CASSSSGGYEKLFF
TRBV11-1,TRBJ1-1,CASTQGVEAFF
TRBV2,TRBJ1-3,CASSDRGKGNTIYF